This T cell receptor beta chain appears in the sequencing data of a study of T cell repertoires in cytomegalovirus infection. At the level of the study: An indication of both CMV infection and matching HLA type came from public TCR beta signatures.

As for this clonotype: What it recognizes is unknown.

TCRdb redid the calling of the reads with MiXCR, one entry per CDR3 protein. The sample gives 150,000 to 190,000 distinct CDR3 sequences, 20% to 30% of which show up once; approximately 10% is in the top ten. Overall study findings and caveats: Clonotypes of TCR beta that were HLA-C-restricted and CMV-specific dominated the ex vivo response.

The CDR3 covers 16 residues. V lost 5 bases and J lost 1; bases outside the gene matches: 6. Germline CDR1 SQVTM, CDR2 ANQGSEA. The TCR comes from a human donor in good health (CMV status not recorded). Some clones in this sample may be carry-over from other donors' samples. The chain is built from TRBV29-1 and TRBJ2-3; 13 bases are a match to TRBD2. The material sequenced was PBMCs. The CDR3 reads CSVRTSGGHRTDTQYF. CDR3 sequence (DNA): TGCAGCGTTAGGACTAGCGGGGGACACCGCACAGATACGCAGTATTTT.